These 15 T cell receptor beta chains share one sample of origin, sequenced in a study of blood T cell repertoires in COVID-19. TCRdb's table, derived via immunoSEQ multiplex PCR, lists solely in-frame clones and lacks some. Found here are some 200,000 clones, approximately 79% of them singletons; the top ten hold under 15%. Material: peripheral blood. The receptors derive from a young man with active or convalescent COVID-19.

This chain connects TRBV9 to TRBJ2-1, with 9 positions matching TRBD2. This CDR3 is 14 amino acids long. V lost 5 bases, J lost 5 bases, and 5 bases stayed unmatched. Germline CDR1 and CDR2: SGDLS and YYNGEE. The CDR3 DNA reads as TGTGCCAGCAGGGGGCGGGAGGGAAACAATGAGCAGTTCTTC. Amino acids: CASRGREGNNEQFF.

The chain joins TRBV7-9 to TRBJ2-3, with a possible D match to TRBD1 (6 bases). V lost 2 bases and J 1 base, leaving 16 bases between the germline ends. CDR1 is SEHNR, CDR2 FQNEAQ, per germline (reference sequence). This CDR3 spans 17 amino acids. In DNA form, the CDR3 reads TGTGCCAGCAGCTTAAGCGGCCAGGGGTCTGGCACAGATACGCAGTATTTT. Its translation: CASSLSGQGSGTDTQYF.

This chain links TRBV12-3 or TRBV12-4 with TRBJ2-7; D gene uncertain. V shed 6 bases and J shed 6 bases, with 15 bases lying between them. This CDR3 is 13 amino acids long. The CDR3 is CASRTNLSPEQYF. The CDR3 DNA is TGTGCCAGCAGAACTAACTTGTCGCCCGAGCAGTACTTC.

CDR3 DNA: TGTGCCAGCAGCCCTAGCGGGGAGAGTAGCACCGGGGAGCTGTTTTTT. Translated: CASSPSGESSTGELFF. The chain joins TRBV9 to TRBJ2-2, with TRBD2 matching over 9 bases. CDR1 and CDR2 (germline): SGDLS, YYNGEE. The trim removed 4 bases at V and 4 bases at J, leaving 8 bases unmatched. The CDR3 has 16 residues.

The table lists this clone with a count of one. This sequence joins TRBV3-1 (or the pseudogene TRBV3-2) and TRBJ1-1, with TRBD1 as a possible D gene (6 bases). CDR1 is LGHDT and CDR2 is YNNKEL in the germline V gene (reference sequence). The V gene lost 4 bases and the J gene lost 1 base, with 13 bases spanning the gap. CDR3 length equals 15 residues. The CDR3 sequence is CASSPSGTRNTEAFF. CDR3 coding DNA: TGTGCCAGCAGCCCCTCCGGGACACGGAACACTGAAGCTTTCTTT.

J is TRBJ2-7 and V is TRBV11-3, with a weak D call TRBD2 (6 bases). The germline V gene has CDR1 SGHNT and CDR2 YENEEA. V was shortened by 3 bases and J by 3 bases, with 18 bases between the two germline ends. This CDR3 spans 16 amino acids. CDR3 nucleotides: TGTGCCAGCAGCTTGACGGGCGGGATAACGCGCTACGAGCAGTACTTC. Its translation: CASSLTGGITRYEQYF.

The chain links TRBV10-2 to TRBJ2-1, with 8 bases aligning to TRBD2. The CDR3 is 15 residues long. Germline V CDR1 and CDR2: WSHSY, SAAADI. The J segment lost 4 bases and the V segment lost 6 bases, leaving 8 bases of the junction unmatched. The CDR3 DNA follows: TGCGCCAGCAGCCAGCTCGCGGGGGGTTACAATGAGCAGTTCTTC. The encoded protein is CASSQLAGGYNEQFF.

V usage is TRBV13 and J usage is TRBJ1-1, with 8 bases matching TRBD1. Per germline, CDR1 PRHDT and CDR2 FYEKMQ (reference sequence). Germline trimming cut 4 bases from V and 1 base from J; bases unmatched to any gene: 5. The CDR3 totals 15 residues. The CDR3 region is CASSSWDRPNTEAFF. DNA for the CDR3: TGTGCCAGCAGCTCGTGGGACAGGCCGAACACTGAAGCTTTCTTT.

The chain couples TRBV9 to TRBJ2-2; TRBD1 aligns across 9 bases. The CDR3 runs to 16 residues. J lost 5 bases, V lost 2 bases, and 7 bases had no gene match. Per germline, CDR1 SGDLS and CDR2 YYNGEE. The CDR3 spells CASSVGTGLETGELFF. The CDR3 DNA is TGTGCCAGCAGCGTGGGGACAGGGCTAGAAACCGGGGAGCTGTTTTTT.

This CDR3 reads CASSLAGQARYTYEQYF. The CDR3 region has the DNA TGTGCCAGCAGCTTAGCGGGACAGGCCCGATATACCTACGAGCAGTACTTC. The V call is TRBV7-9, the J call TRBJ2-7; 8 bases line up with TRBD1. CDR1 is SEHNR and CDR2 is FQNEAQ in the germline V gene (reference sequence). This CDR3 has 17 amino acids. V shed 0 bases, J shed 2 bases, and the junction held 9 bases outside the gene matches.

The chain links TRBV6-5 to TRBJ2-4, with D possibly TRBD1 on 5 matching bases. The V end lost 6 bases, the J end lost 0 bases, and 6 bases lay between the germline ends. Looked up from germline, CDR1 is MNHEY and CDR2 is SVGAGI. The CDR3 totals 13 residues. The CDR3 DNA is TGTGCCAGCAGGGGGCTAGCCAAAAACATTCAGTACTTC. Encoded protein: CASRGLAKNIQYF.

The chain carries TRBV10-3 and TRBJ1-1; the match to TRBD1 covers 8 bases. Trimming took 5 bases from V and 1 from J; bases not matched to a gene: 3. The CDR3 contains 14 residues. Germline CDR1 ENHRY, CDR2 SYGVKD. CDR3 nucleotide sequence: TGTGCCATCAGTTGGACAGGGAAGAACACTGAAGCTTTCTTT. This sequence encodes CAISWTGKNTEAFF.

The chain combines TRBV18 with TRBJ2-7; 7 bases line up with TRBD1. Germline values: CDR1 KGHSH, CDR2 LQKENI. J was trimmed by 0 bases and V by 3 bases; bases with no gene match: 2. There are 14 residues in the CDR3. The CDR3 reads CASSPAGGSYEQYF. DNA for the CDR3: TGTGCCAGCTCACCGGCAGGGGGCTCCTACGAGCAGTACTTC. The variable domain in full, completed from reference TRBV18 and TRBJ2-7, reads NAGVMQNPRHLVRRRGQEARLRCSPMKGHSHVYWYRQLPEEGLKFMVYLQKENIIDESGMPKERFSAEFPKEGPSILRIQQVVRGDSAAYFCASSPAGGSYEQYFGPGTRLTVT.

V usage is TRBV2 and J usage is TRBJ1-2, with D unresolved. CDR3 length equals 13 residues. Germline CDR1 is SNHLY and CDR2 is FYNNEI. V shed 3 bases and J shed 7 bases, with 12 bases lying between them. The CDR3 here is CASSEPLGSGYTF. Written as DNA, the CDR3 is TGTGCCAGCAGTGAGCCTCTCGGGAGTGGCTACACCTTC.

V gene TRBV30 combines with J gene TRBJ1-2; 7 bases are shared with TRBD1. V was clipped by 3 bases and J by 4 bases; unmatched bases: 5. Germline V gives CDR1 GTSNPN, CDR2 SVGIG (reference sequence). This CDR3 region has 13 residues. The CDR3 region has the DNA TGTGCCTGGAGCTCAGGGGGGAGCTATGGCTACACCTTC. Protein sequence: CAWSSGGSYGYTF. Supplemented by reference TRBV30 and TRBJ1-2, the full variable domain reads SQTIHQWPATLVQPVGSPLSLECTVEGTSNPNLYWYRQAAGRGLQLLFYSVGIGQISSEVPQNLSASRPQDRQFILSSKKLLLSDSGFYLCAWSSGGSYGYTFGSGTRLTVV.